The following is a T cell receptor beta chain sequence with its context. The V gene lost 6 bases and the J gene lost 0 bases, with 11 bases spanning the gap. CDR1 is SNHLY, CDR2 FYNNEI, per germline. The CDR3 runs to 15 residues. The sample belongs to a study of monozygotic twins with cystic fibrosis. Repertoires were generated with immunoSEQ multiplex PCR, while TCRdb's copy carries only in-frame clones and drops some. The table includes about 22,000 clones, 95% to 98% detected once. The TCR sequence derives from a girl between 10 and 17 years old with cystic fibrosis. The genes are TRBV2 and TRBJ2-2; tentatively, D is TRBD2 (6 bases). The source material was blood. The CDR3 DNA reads TGTGCCAGCAGCAAGGACTACACGAACACCGGGGAGCTGTTTTTT. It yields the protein CASSKDYTNTGELFF.